Sequencing of this T cell receptor beta chain was carried out in a study of blood T cell repertoires in COVID-19. Background on the study: T cells, B-cell-depleted T cells, or PBMCs provided the cDNA or gDNA that served as material.

The CDR3 extends over 12 amino acids. Trimming removed 6 bases at V and 3 bases at J, with 9 bases between. Seattle's cohort entered during active infection and was followed longitudinally. Per the original methods: Amplifying reference gene primers gave estimates of nucleated cell counts. The table came from immunoSEQ multiplex PCR; TCRdb's copy has only in-frame clones and leaves some out. Clone size and V and J calls were adopted from that table, with D and trimming inferred from the DNA. The sample yields roughly 260,000 clones, about nine tenths seen once. The sequenced sample was peripheral blood. The V and J genes are TRBV12-3 or TRBV12-4 and TRBJ2-7; no definite D call. This sequence was found in a person aged 18 to 30 with COVID-19, enrolled during active disease. The CDR3 region has the DNA TGTGCCAGCAGCACCGCTATCTACGAGCAGTACTTC. This sequence encodes CASSTAIYEQYF.